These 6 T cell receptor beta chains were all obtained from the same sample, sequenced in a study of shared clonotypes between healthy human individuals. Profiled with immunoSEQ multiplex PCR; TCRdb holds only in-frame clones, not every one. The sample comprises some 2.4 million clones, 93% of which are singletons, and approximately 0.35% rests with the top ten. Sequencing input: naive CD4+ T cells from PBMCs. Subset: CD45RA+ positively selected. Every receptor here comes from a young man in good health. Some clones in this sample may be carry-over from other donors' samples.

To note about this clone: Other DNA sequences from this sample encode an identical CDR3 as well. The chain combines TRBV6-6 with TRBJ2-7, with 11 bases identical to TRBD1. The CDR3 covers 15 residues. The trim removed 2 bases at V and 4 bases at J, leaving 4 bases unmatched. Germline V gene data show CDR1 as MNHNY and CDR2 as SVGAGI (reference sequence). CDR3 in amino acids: CASSYAGTGGYEQYF. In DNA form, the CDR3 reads TGTGCCAGCAGTTACGCCGGGACAGGGGGGTACGAGCAGTACTTC.

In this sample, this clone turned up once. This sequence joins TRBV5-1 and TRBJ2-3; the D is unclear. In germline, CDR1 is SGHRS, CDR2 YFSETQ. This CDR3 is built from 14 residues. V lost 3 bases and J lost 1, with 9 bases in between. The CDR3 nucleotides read TGCGCCAGCAGCTATGACCGACGCACAGATACGCAGTATTTT. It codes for CASSYDRRTDTQYF.

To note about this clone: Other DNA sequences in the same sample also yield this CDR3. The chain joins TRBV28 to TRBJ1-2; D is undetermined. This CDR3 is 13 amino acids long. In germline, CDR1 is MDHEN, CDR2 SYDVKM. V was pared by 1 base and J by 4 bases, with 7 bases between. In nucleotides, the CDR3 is TGTGCCAGCAGTTTATTGGGCGGCTATGGCTACACCTTC. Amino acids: CASSLLGGYGYTF.

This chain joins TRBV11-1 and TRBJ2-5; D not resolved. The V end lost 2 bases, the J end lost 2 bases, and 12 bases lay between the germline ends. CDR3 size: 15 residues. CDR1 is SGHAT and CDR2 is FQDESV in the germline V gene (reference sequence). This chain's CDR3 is CASSLIPAQQETQYF. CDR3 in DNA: TGTGCCAGCAGCTTAATCCCCGCACAACAAGAGACCCAGTACTTC. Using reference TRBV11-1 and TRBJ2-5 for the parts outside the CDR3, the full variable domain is EAEVAQSPRYKITEKSQAVAFWCDPISGHATLYWYRQILGQGPELLVQFQDESVVDDSQLPKDRFSAERLKGVDSTLKIQPAELGDSAMYLCASSLIPAQQETQYFGPGTRLLVL.

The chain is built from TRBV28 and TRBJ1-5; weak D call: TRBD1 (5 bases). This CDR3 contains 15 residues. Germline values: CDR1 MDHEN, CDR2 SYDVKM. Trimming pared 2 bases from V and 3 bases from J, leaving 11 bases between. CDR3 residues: CASSLVDSNNQPQHF. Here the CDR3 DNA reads TGTGCCAGCAGTTTAGTCGACAGTAACAATCAGCCCCAGCATTTT. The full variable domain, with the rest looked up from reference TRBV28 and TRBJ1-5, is DVKVTQSSRYLVKRTGEKVFLECVQDMDHENMFWYRQDPGLGLRLIYFSYDVKMKEKGDIPEGYSVSREKKERFSLILESASTNQTSMYLCASSLVDSNNQPQHFGDGTRLSIL.

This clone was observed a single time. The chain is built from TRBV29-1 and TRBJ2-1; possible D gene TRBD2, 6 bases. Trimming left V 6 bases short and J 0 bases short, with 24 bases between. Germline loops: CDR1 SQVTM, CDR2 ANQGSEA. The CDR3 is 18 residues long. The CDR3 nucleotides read TGCAGCGTCGAAAAATTACTTAGCGGAGACAGCTCCTACAATGAGCAGTTCTTC. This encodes CSVEKLLSGDSSYNEQFF.